This T cell receptor beta chain was found in a study of OX40 agonist ivuxolimab in advanced cancers. The CDR3 is made up of 16 amino acids. Between the trimmed V and J ends, which lost 7 bases and 1 base, there was a span of 19 bases. The germline gives CDR1 SEHNR, CDR2 FQNEAQ (reference sequence). Clones were read by immunoSEQ multiplex PCR, and TCRdb kept only the in-frame ones, dropping some. The sample records tens of thousands of clones, approximately 93% being singletons. The chain recombines TRBV7-9 with TRBJ1-2; no firm D call. This clonotype originated in an adult with an advanced solid tumor such as melanoma, head and neck, liver or kidney cancer. Sequenced material: CD4+ or CD8+ T cells sorted from blood, taken in a trial of the OX40 agonist ivuxolimab. CDR3 nucleotides: TGTGCCAGCACCGAGGACCGCGCCTGGGATAACTATGGCTACACCTTC. Its translation is CASTEDRAWDNYGYTF.